This entry lists 16 T cell receptor beta chains sequenced from one sample in a study of early T cells in non-severe SARS-CoV-2 infection. TCRdb re-called the 5' RACE reads with MiXCR, one entry per CDR3 protein. The sample includes 20,000 to 30,000 distinct CDR3 sequences, 4.5% to 7% of them seen just once. Sequences were obtained from whole blood. The source is an adult who was a healthcare worker with PCR-confirmed SARS-CoV-2 infection or an uninfected control (not recorded which).

The V gene is TRBV11-3, the J gene TRBJ2-5, with D possibly matching TRBD2 (6 bases). Germline V lookup: CDR1 SGHNT, CDR2 YENEEA. The CDR3 sequence is 13 residues long. Trimming removed 3 bases at V and 4 bases at J, with 9 bases between. The CDR3 here is CASSFGGRETQYF. In DNA, the CDR3 is TGTGCCAGCAGCTTCGGAGGGAGAGAGACCCAGTACTTC.

This clonotype was seen only a few times. The junction and the germline gene differ at one end; a read error may be behind it. The chain links TRBV7-7 to TRBJ2-5, with D maybe TRBD2 (6 bases). Germline V gives CDR1 SSHAT, CDR2 FNYEAQ (reference sequence). CDR3 length: 13 amino acids. This CDR3 is CASSAGHQETQYF. Written as DNA, the CDR3 is TGTGCTAGCAGCGCGGGACACCAAGAGACCCAGTACTTC.

This clonotype has a count of ten or more. The chain carries TRBV7-2 and TRBJ2-7; tentatively, D is TRBD1 or TRBD2 (5 bases each). The CDR3 spans 15 residues. Looked up from germline, CDR1 is SGHTA and CDR2 is FQGNSA. Trimming removed 5 bases at V and 3 bases at J, with 17 bases between. The CDR3 DNA follows: TGTGCCAGCAGCCCGTATCCGGGACCGGGCTACGAGCAGTACTTC. Translation: CASSPYPGPGYEQYF.

This clonotype has only a few counts. V and J are TRBV10-3 and TRBJ2-5, with TRBD1 matching over 9 bases. The trim removed 8 bases at V and 4 bases at J, leaving 8 bases unmatched. The V gene's germline CDR1 is ENHRY and CDR2 SYGVKD. This CDR3 has 14 residues. The CDR3 DNA sequence: TGTGCCATCGGAGGGACAGGGCTTTTAGAGACCCAGTACTTC. Translated, it gives CAIGGTGLLETQYF.

V gene TRBV7-8 combines with J gene TRBJ1-1, with D hard to call. Germline CDR1 and CDR2: SGHVS and FQNEAQ. Trimming pared 5 bases from V and 12 bases from J, leaving 25 bases between. This CDR3 contains 15 residues. CDR3 DNA: TGTGCCAGCAGCCCCCGACCCGGGCCCTCCGGTTTCTCTTTCTTT. It translates to CASSPRPGPSGFSFF.

This clonotype was seen many times. CDR3 sequence: CASSLVSGELAFF. In DNA, the CDR3 is TGTGCCAGCAGTTTAGTATCGGGGGAGTTGGCTTTCTTT. This sequence joins TRBV27 and TRBJ1-1; tentatively, D is TRBD1 (5 bases). Germline lookup yields CDR1 MNHEY and CDR2 SMNVEV (reference sequence). Trimming removed 2 bases from V and 11 bases from J, with 15 bases in between. This CDR3 is 13 amino acids long.

The chain uses TRBV5-5 and TRBJ2-7, with D hard to call. This CDR3 has 14 amino acids. V was pared by 1 base and J by 0 bases, with 8 bases between. Germline CDR1 reads SGHKS; CDR2 reads YYEKEE (reference sequence). The CDR3 loop reads CASSLRPISYEQYF. DNA of the CDR3: TGTGCCAGCAGCTTGAGACCGATCTCCTACGAGCAGTACTTC.

The sample holds many counts of this clonotype. CDR3 in DNA: TGTGCCAGCAGCTCGACCCCCAGGAGCTATGGCTACACCTTC. It is translated as CASSSTPRSYGYTF. The chain uses TRBV7-2 and TRBJ1-2; D unclear. Germline V gives CDR1 SGHTA, CDR2 FQGNSA. The CDR3 has 14 amino acids. V was cut by 4 bases and J by 4 bases, with 13 bases left in between.

This clonotype was detected ten times or more. The chain employs TRBV7-2 and TRBJ2-5, with 10 positions matching TRBD1. There are 19 residues in the CDR3. The ends lost 5 bases at V and 1 base at J; junction bases unmatched: 16. Per germline, CDR1 SGHTA and CDR2 FQGNSA. CDR3 residues: CASSHPRTGGEKFQETQYF. CDR3 nucleotides: TGTGCCAGCAGCCACCCTCGGACAGGGGGTGAAAAATTCCAAGAGACCCAGTACTTC.

This clonotype has a count of ten or more. The V call is TRBV11-3, the J call TRBJ2-3; no reliable D call. The V end lost 8 bases, the J end lost 2 bases, and 17 bases lay between the germline ends. This CDR3 is 15 amino acids long. Germline V CDR1 and CDR2: SGHNT, YENEEA. This CDR3 is CASAPGRTITDTQYF. CDR3 DNA sequence: TGTGCCAGCGCACCCGGACGGACCATCACAGATACGCAGTATTTT.

V and J are TRBV6-2 or TRBV6-3 and TRBJ2-3; 8 positions match TRBD2. The CDR3 is 14 residues long. V was pared by 7 bases and J by 4 bases, with 7 bases of the junction left unmatched. From germline, CDR1 is MNHEY and CDR2 SVGEGT. This chain's CDR3 is CASIRGGLADTQYF. The CDR3 DNA follows: TGTGCCAGCATCCGGGGGGGCCTCGCAGATACGCAGTATTTT.

This clonotype has ten or more counts. The chain employs TRBV20-1 and TRBJ2-3; 7 bases match TRBD1. CDR3 size: 16 residues. Trimming removed 3 bases from V and 4 bases from J; junction bases left unmatched: 13. Germline V CDR1 and CDR2: DFQATT, SNEGSKA (reference sequence). The CDR3 DNA reads as TGCAGTGCTAGGTTACTACAGGGGAAACGGGCAGATACGCAGTATTTT. Residues: CSARLLQGKRADTQYF.

This clonotype was seen at least ten times. The chain has TRBV7-6 and TRBJ2-2; possibly TRBD1 for D (6 bases). Germline-derived CDR1 and CDR2 are SGHVS and FNYEAQ. This CDR3 is built from 14 residues. V dropped 5 bases and J dropped 4 bases, with 11 bases sitting between them. In nucleotides, the CDR3 is TGTGCCAGCAGCAACGAACAGGGCACCGGGGAGCTGTTTTTT. This codes for CASSNEQGTGELFF.

In this sample, this clonotype turned up a few times. V usage is TRBV6-2 or TRBV6-3 and J usage is TRBJ2-5, with 8 bases aligning to TRBD1. V was pared by 1 base and J by 6 bases, with 4 bases of the junction left unmatched. The CDR3 has 14 amino acids. Looked up from germline, CDR1 is MNHEY and CDR2 is SVGEGT. The CDR3 is CASSYWTGSKTQYF. In DNA form, the CDR3 reads TGTGCCAGCAGTTACTGGACAGGGTCAAAGACCCAGTACTTC.

This clonotype was recorded many times. The chain combines TRBV27 with TRBJ2-7; 10 nucleotides agree with TRBD1. The J segment lost 6 bases and the V segment lost 1 base, leaving 18 bases of the junction unmatched. CDR3 length: 19 amino acids. The germline V gene encodes CDR1 MNHEY and CDR2 SMNVEV (reference sequence). CDR3 nucleotide sequence: TGTGCCAGCAGTTTATACGGGACAGGGGTTCGGTTTTTAACTTTCGAGCAGTACTTC. Its translation: CASSLYGTGVRFLTFEQYF.

This clonotype has ten or more counts. The chain links TRBV11-2 to TRBJ2-2; TRBD1 agrees at 7 bases. The CDR3 sequence is 16 residues long. The germline V gene encodes CDR1 SGHAT and CDR2 FQNNGV. With 2 bases clipped from V and 7 bases from J, the junction kept 10 bases outside the gene matches. The CDR3 nucleotides are TGTGCCAGCAGCTTACGGCGACAGGGAATCGGCGGGGAGCTGTTTTTT. Translating it yields CASSLRRQGIGGELFF.